This T cell receptor beta chain was obtained from a study of blood T cell repertoires in COVID-19. Turning to the study itself: COVID-19 samples from acute and convalescent phases originated in the United States, Italy and Spain. T cells, B-cell-depleted T cells, or PBMCs provided the cDNA or gDNA that served as material.

The CDR3 covers 13 residues. V shed 11 bases, J shed 1 base, and the junction held 4 bases outside the gene matches. In germline, CDR1 is MNHEY, CDR2 SVGAGI. Study processing details: By means of reference gene primer amplification, nucleated cell counts were estimated. Profiling relied on immunoSEQ multiplex PCR, and the TCRdb table lists in-frame clones only, not all of them. V and J calls and clone size are as listed in that table; D and trimming were resolved from the DNA. The table records more than 150,000 clones, more than 70% of them present only once. This TCR came from a man aged 55 to 69 with acute or convalescent COVID-19. The specimen was peripheral blood. The chain employs TRBV6-5 and TRBJ2-2; 7 bases fit TRBD1. Written as DNA, the CDR3 is TGTGCCGGCCGGACAGGGAACACCGGGGAGCTGTTTTTT. As protein: CAGRTGNTGELFF.